The next 11 T cell receptor beta chains were all read from a single sample in a study of CDR3 diversity in severe acne (dated by TCRdb to the late 2010s). Libraries were built with PCR. The reads were generated on an Illumina HiSeq 2000. Using fastp at Q25 and MiXCR, TCRdb reprocessed the public reads and kept productive beta chains. A single entry per CDR3 protein holds the most common genes and DNA from its merged rows. The sample contains around 91,000 distinct CDR3 sequences, 51% of them found a single time. The leading ten clones occupy roughly an eighth of the sample. Input material: blood. These receptors all stem from a male donor in good health, without acne.

This clonotype was detected many times. The rearrangement joins TRBV25-1 to TRBJ1-1, with TRBD1 as a possible D gene (5 bases). The CDR3 is made up of 14 amino acids. Germline lookup yields CDR1 MGHDK and CDR2 SYGVNS. Trimming removed 2 bases from V and 4 bases from J, with 11 bases in between. The DNA for the CDR3 is TGTGCCAGCAGTGAAAGAGGGGCTGCCACTGAAGCTTTCTTT. Amino acid sequence: CASSERGAATEAFF.

This rearrangement joins TRBV5-1 to TRBJ1-4, with a possible D match to TRBD1 (5 bases). Germline V lookup: CDR1 SGHRS, CDR2 YFSETQ. This CDR3 spans 17 amino acids. Trimming left V 4 bases short and J 8 bases short, with 24 bases between. The CDR3 loop is CASSPPTGLARSEKLFF. CDR3 nucleotide sequence: TGCGCCAGCAGCCCCCCGACGGGACTAGCGCGATCCGAAAAACTGTTTTTT.

The J gene is TRBJ1-1, the V gene TRBV24-1; D may be TRBD1 (6 bases). V was shortened by 2 bases and J by 3 bases, with 12 bases between the two germline ends. Germline CDR1 is KGHDR and CDR2 is SFDVKD. This CDR3 spans 15 amino acids. The CDR3 DNA reads as TGTGCCACCAGTGATTCTAGAGGGGGAGACACTGAAGCTTTCTTT. Residues: CATSDSRGGDTEAFF.

This clonotype was seen a few times. The chain carries TRBV29-1 and TRBJ2-7; maybe TRBD2 (6 bases). The CDR3 covers 16 residues. V was shortened by 4 bases and J by 0 bases, with 19 bases between the two germline ends. Germline values: CDR1 SQVTM, CDR2 ANQGSEA. In DNA, the CDR3 is TGCAGCGTTGCTAGTGCGGGGCAGGGACCCTCCTACGAGCAGTACTTC. The encoded protein is CSVASAGQGPSYEQYF.

On this clonotype itself: One junction end does not reproduce the germline sequence, and a read error may be involved. The V call is TRBV5-1, the J call TRBJ2-7; TRBD2 aligns across 12 bases. The CDR3 extends over 18 amino acids. Germline CDR1 is SGHRS and CDR2 is YFSETQ. CDR3 DNA: TGCGCCAGCAGCCCGACTAGCGGGGGCCATCTATACACCGGGGAGCTGTACTTC. Translation: CASSPTSGGHLYTGELYF.

The chain carries TRBV25-1 and TRBJ1-2; maybe TRBD1 (6 bases). This CDR3 has 14 residues. The germline gives CDR1 MGHDK, CDR2 SYGVNS. The germline V and J ends were trimmed by 2 bases and 3 bases, with 10 bases remaining between them. This CDR3 is CASSERGFYYGYTF. CDR3 bases: TGTGCCAGCAGTGAAAGGGGGTTCTACTATGGCTACACCTTC.

This clonotype was recorded many times. The chain joins TRBV12-3 or TRBV12-4 to TRBJ2-5; D perhaps matches TRBD2 (5 bases). The CDR3 extends over 16 amino acids. V shed 2 bases and J shed 5 bases, with 18 bases lying between them. For the CDR3, the DNA is TGTGCCAGCAGTTTACGTTCCCTCGACTACCCGGAGACCCAGTACTTC. Protein sequence: CASSLRSLDYPETQYF.

This chain connects TRBV25-1 to TRBJ2-7, with 8 bases identical to TRBD1. Trimming took 7 bases from V and 2 from J; bases not matched to a gene: 10. Germline V gene sequence: CDR1 MGHDK, CDR2 SYGVNS. The length of the CDR3 is 15 residues. Here the CDR3 reads CASNQQDRAPYEQYF. CDR3 in DNA: TGTGCCAGCAACCAACAGGACAGGGCCCCCTACGAGCAGTACTTC.

The genes are TRBV20-1 and TRBJ2-7; maybe TRBD2 (5 bases). V was clipped by 0 bases and J by 5 bases, with 8 bases between them. This CDR3 has 12 amino acids. CDR1 DFQATT and CDR2 SNEGSKA come from the germline V gene (reference sequence). Written as DNA, the CDR3 is TGCAGTGCTAGAGATCTAGCAGACGAGCAGTACTTC. Protein product: CSARDLADEQYF.

On this clonotype itself: Germline and junction disagree at one end, which may indicate a read error. CDR3 in DNA: TGCGCCAGCAGTCAAGGGACAGGGGGGCAAGAGACCCAGTACTTC. As protein: CASSQGTGGQETQYF. The chain is built from TRBV5-8 and TRBJ2-5, with 11 bases identical to TRBD1. CDR3 length equals 15 residues. Germline V gives CDR1 SGHTS, CDR2 YDEGEE.

This clonotype has a single count. Germline and junction disagree at one end, which may indicate a read error. The rearrangement links TRBV11-3 to TRBJ2-7, with a possible D match to TRBD1 (6 bases). Germline CDR1 SGHNT, CDR2 YENEEA. The length of the CDR3 is 16 residues. The CDR3 sequence: CASGLVQGQSSYEQYF. CDR3 DNA: TGTGCCAGCGGCTTAGTCCAAGGACAGTCGTCCTACGAGCAGTACTTC.